The source of this T cell receptor (beta chain) is a study of blood T cells in healthy people across ages. Russia was home to the donors, healthy Caucasian individuals aged roughly 6 to 90. The V and J ends lost 4 bases and 7 bases, in that order; junction bases with no gene match: 13. Germline lookup yields CDR1 LNHDA and CDR2 SQIVND (reference sequence). This CDR3 is 16 amino acids long. Then a second PCR, running about 6 to 11 cycles, was carried out with a sample-barcoded 5' primer and a J-beta primer mix. Tagging of each cDNA molecule was performed by a template-switch adaptor with 12 random nucleotides. TCRdb re-derived calls from the 5' RACE reads in MiXCR, one entry per CDR3 protein. The sample has more than 1,400,000 distinct CDR3 sequences, 40% to 50% seen once.

Sample: blood. This chain uses TRBV19 with TRBJ2-1; TRBD2 matches 7 bases. The sequence was obtained from a woman aged 18-29 years in good health. This CDR3 reads CASSRMAGEVGNEQFF. The CDR3, as DNA: TGTGCCAGTAGTAGGATGGCGGGAGAGGTAGGAAATGAGCAGTTCTTC.